This TCR beta chain appears in the sequencing data of a study of beta chain features in type 1 diabetes. Study in general: Patients and healthy donors were similar in age, gender and cell yields. Study-level results: For type 1 diabetes patients, VDJ junctions showed fewer insertions and more deletions.

There are many counts of this clone. Its antigen is currently unknown. No DNA is shown, since the ends of the CDR3 on it are uncertain; the CDR3 is the one TCRdb lists. TCRB transcripts that were expressed got sequenced, as all of the isolated RNA had been reverse transcribed. Generated by immunoSEQ multiplex PCR, the TCRdb table keeps only in-frame clones and is missing some. The table lists over 150,000 clones, less than 9.5% of them singletons. Germline V gives CDR1 MDHEN, CDR2 SYDVKM. The CDR3 is 12 residues long, counting both termini. The rearrangement uses TRBV28 and TRBJ2-1; TRBD2 reflects the table's D call only, with no check against the DNA. Sequencing was performed on central memory CD4+ T cells from blood. The receptor was isolated from a man between 18 and 29 years old in good health. The CDR3 here is CASSFGGGAEFF.